These 10 T cell receptor beta chains originate from one sample sequenced in a study of identical twins. TCRdb re-called the 5' RACE reads through MiXCR, storing one row per CDR3 protein. The repertoire holds 700,000 or so distinct CDR3 sequences, with around 20% as singletons. The sample also formed part of further work on T cells expressing NK-cell markers.

The source material was PBMCs. These TCRs come from a woman under 30 in good health.

This chain links TRBV7-6 with TRBJ2-1, with a weak D call TRBD2 (6 bases). CDR1 is SGHVS and CDR2 is FNYEAQ in the germline V gene. This CDR3 has 15 residues. Trimming removed 1 base from V and 9 bases from J, with 16 bases in between. The CDR3 here is CASSLGGTRSGEQFF. The DNA for the CDR3 is TGTGCCAGCAGCTTAGGCGGGACTCGCAGCGGTGAGCAGTTCTTC.

This clonotype was counted a few times. The chain carries TRBV5-1 and TRBJ2-1; the D is unclear. CDR1 is SGHRS and CDR2 is YFSETQ in the germline V gene. This CDR3 is built from 15 residues. Trimming pared 0 bases from V and 2 bases from J, leaving 9 bases between. CDR3 sequence: CASSLANFPYNEQFF. The CDR3 DNA is TGCGCCAGCAGCTTGGCCAATTTCCCCTACAATGAGCAGTTCTTC. The full variable domain, its missing parts supplied by reference TRBV5-1 and TRBJ2-1, is KAGVTQTPRYLIKTRGQQVTLSCSPISGHRSVSWYQQTPGQGLQFLFEYFSETQRNKGNFPGRFSGRQFSNSRSEMNVSTLELGDSALYLCASSLANFPYNEQFFGPGTRLTVL.

This clonotype came up a few times. The genes are TRBV5-1 and TRBJ2-5; either TRBD1 or TRBD2 may supply D (7 bases each). Between the trimmed V and J ends, which lost 4 bases and 3 bases, there was a span of 13 bases. The CDR3 spans 14 residues. The germline V gene has CDR1 SGHRS and CDR2 YFSETQ. CDR3 sequence reads: CASSVQGREETQYF. Here the CDR3 DNA reads TGCGCCAGCAGCGTACAGGGGAGGGAAGAGACCCAGTACTTC.

With respect to this clonotype: Germline is not matched at one junction end, which may reflect a read error. V is TRBV20-1 and J is TRBJ2-1, with 12 bases aligning to TRBD2. The CDR3 is 12 amino acids. Germline V gene lookup returns CDR1 DFQATT and CDR2 SNEGSKA (reference sequence). The CDR3 DNA is TGCAGTGCTAGAGAGCGGACTAGCGGGAACTTTTTC. Protein: CSARERTSGNFF.

The chain couples TRBV11-2 to TRBJ2-7; 10 bases are a match to TRBD2. The trim removed 1 base at V and 0 bases at J, leaving 9 bases unmatched. The CDR3 runs to 18 residues. Germline V gene sequence: CDR1 SGHAT, CDR2 FQNNGV. CDR3: CASSLVGTSAAYSYEQYF. The CDR3 DNA is TGTGCCAGCAGCTTAGTCGGGACTAGCGCTGCTTACTCCTACGAGCAGTACTTC.

The rearrangement uses TRBV20-1 and TRBJ2-7; TRBD2 matches 12 bases. The V gene's germline CDR1 is DFQATT and CDR2 SNEGSKA (reference sequence). With 4 bases clipped from V and 7 bases from J, the junction kept 8 bases outside the gene matches. The CDR3 spans 14 residues. The chain's CDR3 is CSATLAGGIGEQYF. The CDR3 region has the DNA TGCAGTGCTACCCTAGCGGGAGGGATCGGAGAGCAGTACTTC.

The gene calls are TRBV5-6 and TRBJ2-1; no clear D. Germline CDR1 SGHDT, CDR2 YYEEEE. V lost 2 bases, J lost 5 bases, and 17 bases lay in between. This CDR3 is 16 amino acids long. CDR3 nucleotides: TGTGCCAGCAGCTTATACAGAGGCGAGGCACACAATGAGCAGTTCTTC. It codes for CASSLYRGEAHNEQFF.

This chain joins TRBV7-7 and TRBJ2-1; TRBD2 might be the D (6 bases). Looked up from germline, CDR1 is SSHAT and CDR2 is FNYEAQ (reference sequence). The CDR3 extends over 15 amino acids. V was pared by 5 bases and J by 0 bases, with 11 bases between. The CDR3 loop reads CASSPGGTSYNEQFF. CDR3 nucleotides: TGTGCCAGCAGCCCCGGGGGTACCTCCTACAATGAGCAGTTCTTC.

The CDR3: CASSSAHGYNEQFF. The CDR3 DNA sequence: TGTGCCAGCAGCTCCGCCCACGGTTACAATGAGCAGTTCTTC. The rearrangement joins TRBV7-2 to TRBJ2-1, with D hard to call. V was clipped by 4 bases and J by 4 bases, with 11 bases between them. From germline, CDR1 is SGHTA and CDR2 FQGNSA. This CDR3 is built from 14 residues.

V and J are TRBV9 and TRBJ2-5, with a possible D match to TRBD1 (6 bases). Germline V gene lookup returns CDR1 SGDLS and CDR2 YYNGEE. The V gene lost 2 bases and the J gene lost 4 bases, with 9 bases spanning the gap. The CDR3 is 13 amino acids. In DNA, the CDR3 is TGTGCCAGCAGCGTCGGGACATCAGAGACCCAGTACTTC. Protein product: CASSVGTSETQYF.